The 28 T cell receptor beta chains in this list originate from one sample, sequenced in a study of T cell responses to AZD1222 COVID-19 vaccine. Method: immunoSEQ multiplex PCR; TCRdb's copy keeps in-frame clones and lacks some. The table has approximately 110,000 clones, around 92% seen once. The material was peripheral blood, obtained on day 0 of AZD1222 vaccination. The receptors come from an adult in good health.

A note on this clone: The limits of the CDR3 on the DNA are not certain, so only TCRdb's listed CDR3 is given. The CDR3 here is CASSSSDRGLNEQYF. The chain carries TRBV28 and TRBJ2-7; the table's D gene call, TRBD1, was not cross checked with the DNA. Counting both end residues, the CDR3 totals 15 amino acids. The germline V gene has CDR1 MDHEN and CDR2 SYDVKM.

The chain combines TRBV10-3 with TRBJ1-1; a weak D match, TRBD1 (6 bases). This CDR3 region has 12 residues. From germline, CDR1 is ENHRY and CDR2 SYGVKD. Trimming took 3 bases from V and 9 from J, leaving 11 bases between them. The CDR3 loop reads CAISDRGLKAFF. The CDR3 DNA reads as TGTGCCATCAGTGACAGGGGACTCAAAGCTTTCTTT.

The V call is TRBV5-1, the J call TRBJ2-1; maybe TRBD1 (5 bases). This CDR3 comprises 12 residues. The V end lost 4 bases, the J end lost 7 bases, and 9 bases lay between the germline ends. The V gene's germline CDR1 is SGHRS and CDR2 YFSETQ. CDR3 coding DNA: TGCGCCAGCAGCCTCACAGGAAATGAGCAGTTCTTC. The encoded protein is CASSLTGNEQFF.

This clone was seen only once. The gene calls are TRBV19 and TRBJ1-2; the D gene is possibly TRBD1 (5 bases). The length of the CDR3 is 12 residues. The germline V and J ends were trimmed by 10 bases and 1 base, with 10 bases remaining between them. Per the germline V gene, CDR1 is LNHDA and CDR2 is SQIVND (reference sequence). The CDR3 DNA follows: TGTGCCACTAGGGGCGGTAACTATGGCTACACCTTC. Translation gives CATRGGNYGYTF.

The CDR3 reads CARIRGAQMLETQYF. In nucleotides, the CDR3 is TGTGCCAGGATCCGGGGGGCCCAGATGTTAGAGACCCAGTACTTC. This chain uses TRBV27 with TRBJ2-5, with D perhaps TRBD2 (7 bases). There are 15 residues in the CDR3. Germline V CDR1 and CDR2: MNHEY, SMNVEV (reference sequence). V lost 9 bases and J lost 4, with 21 bases in between.

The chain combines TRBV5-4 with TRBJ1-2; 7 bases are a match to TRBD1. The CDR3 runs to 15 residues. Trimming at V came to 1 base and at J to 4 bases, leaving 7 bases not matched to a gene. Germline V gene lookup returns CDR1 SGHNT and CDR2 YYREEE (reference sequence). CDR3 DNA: TGTGCCAGCAGCTTGTGGGGACAGACCCGCTATGGCTACACCTTC. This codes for CASSLWGQTRYGYTF.

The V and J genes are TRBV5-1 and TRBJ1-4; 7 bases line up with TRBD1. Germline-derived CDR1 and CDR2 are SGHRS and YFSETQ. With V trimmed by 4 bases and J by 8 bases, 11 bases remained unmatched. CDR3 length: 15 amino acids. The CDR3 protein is CASSVQGRGVEKLFF. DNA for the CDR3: TGCGCCAGCAGCGTACAGGGGCGAGGGGTAGAAAAACTGTTTTTT. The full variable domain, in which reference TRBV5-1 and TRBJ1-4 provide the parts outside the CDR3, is KAGVTQTPRYLIKTRGQQVTLSCSPISGHRSVSWYQQTPGQGLQFLFEYFSETQRNKGNFPGRFSGRQFSNSRSEMNVSTLELGDSALYLCASSVQGRGVEKLFFGSGTQLSVL.

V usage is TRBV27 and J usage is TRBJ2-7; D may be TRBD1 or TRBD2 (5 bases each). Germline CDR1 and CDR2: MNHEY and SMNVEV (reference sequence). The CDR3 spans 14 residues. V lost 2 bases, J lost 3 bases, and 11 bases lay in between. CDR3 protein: CASSLPGTLYEQYF. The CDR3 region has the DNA TGTGCCAGCAGTTTACCCGGGACCCTCTACGAGCAGTACTTC.

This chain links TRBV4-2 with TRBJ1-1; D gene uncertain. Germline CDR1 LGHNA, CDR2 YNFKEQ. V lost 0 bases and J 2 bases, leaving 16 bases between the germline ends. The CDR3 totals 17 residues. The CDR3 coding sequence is TGTGCCAGCAGCCAAGATCTCGGGTTTGGTATAAACACTGAAGCTTTCTTT. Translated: CASSQDLGFGINTEAFF.

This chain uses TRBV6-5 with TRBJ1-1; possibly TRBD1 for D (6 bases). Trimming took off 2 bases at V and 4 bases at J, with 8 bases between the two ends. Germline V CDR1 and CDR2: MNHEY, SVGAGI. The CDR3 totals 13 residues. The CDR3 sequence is CASSYGGGTEAFF. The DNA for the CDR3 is TGTGCCAGCAGTTACGGAGGGGGCACTGAAGCTTTCTTT.

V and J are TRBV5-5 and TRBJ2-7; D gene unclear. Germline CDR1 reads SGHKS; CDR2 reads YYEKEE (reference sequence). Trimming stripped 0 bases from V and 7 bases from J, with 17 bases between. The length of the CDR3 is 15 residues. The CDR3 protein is CASSLEPESIHEQYF. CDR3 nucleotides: TGTGCCAGCAGCTTGGAGCCGGAGTCGATCCATGAGCAGTACTTC.

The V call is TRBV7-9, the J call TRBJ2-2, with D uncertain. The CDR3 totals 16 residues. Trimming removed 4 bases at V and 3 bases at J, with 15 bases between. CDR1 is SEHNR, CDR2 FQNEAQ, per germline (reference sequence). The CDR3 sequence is CASSSPSPVHTGELFF. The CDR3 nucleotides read TGTGCCAGCAGCTCCCCCTCCCCGGTGCACACCGGGGAGCTGTTTTTT.

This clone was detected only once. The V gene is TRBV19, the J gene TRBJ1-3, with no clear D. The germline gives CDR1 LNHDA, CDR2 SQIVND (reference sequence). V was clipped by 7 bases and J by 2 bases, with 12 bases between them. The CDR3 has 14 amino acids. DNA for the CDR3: TGTGCCAGTAAAAACGAAAGGACTGGAAACACCATATATTTT. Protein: CASKNERTGNTIYF. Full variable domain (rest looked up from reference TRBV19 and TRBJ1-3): DGGITQSPKYLFRKEGQNVTLSCEQNLNHDAMYWYRQDPGQGLRLIYYSQIVNDFQKGDIAEGYSVSREKKESFPLTVTSAQKNPTAFYLCASKNERTGNTIYFGEGSWLTVV.

CDR3 loop: CASSPGQPLNTEAFF. In DNA, the CDR3 is TGTGCCAGCAGCCCAGGACAGCCGTTGAACACTGAAGCTTTCTTT. The chain recombines TRBV5-6 with TRBJ1-1, with D perhaps matching TRBD1 (6 bases). This CDR3 comprises 15 residues. V dropped 4 bases and J dropped 0 bases, with 13 bases sitting between them. Germline loops: CDR1 SGHDT, CDR2 YYEEEE.

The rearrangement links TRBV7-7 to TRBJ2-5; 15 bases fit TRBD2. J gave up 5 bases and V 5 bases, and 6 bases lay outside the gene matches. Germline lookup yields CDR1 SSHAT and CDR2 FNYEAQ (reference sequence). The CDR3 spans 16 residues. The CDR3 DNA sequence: TGTGCCAGCAGCCCGGGACTAGCGGGAGGTCAGGAGACCCAGTACTTC. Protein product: CASSPGLAGGQETQYF.

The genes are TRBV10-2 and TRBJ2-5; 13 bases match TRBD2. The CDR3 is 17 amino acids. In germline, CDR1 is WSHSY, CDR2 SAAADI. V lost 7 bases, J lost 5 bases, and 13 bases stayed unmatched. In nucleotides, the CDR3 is TGCGCCAGCACTAAGGGGGGACTAGCGGGAATTTCGGAGACCCAGTACTTC. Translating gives CASTKGGLAGISETQYF.

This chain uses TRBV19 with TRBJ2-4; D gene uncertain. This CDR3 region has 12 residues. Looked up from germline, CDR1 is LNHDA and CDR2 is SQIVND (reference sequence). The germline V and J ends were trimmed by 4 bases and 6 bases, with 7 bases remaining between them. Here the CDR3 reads CASSTFRNIQYF. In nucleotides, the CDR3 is TGTGCCAGTAGTACTTTCAGAAACATTCAGTACTTC.

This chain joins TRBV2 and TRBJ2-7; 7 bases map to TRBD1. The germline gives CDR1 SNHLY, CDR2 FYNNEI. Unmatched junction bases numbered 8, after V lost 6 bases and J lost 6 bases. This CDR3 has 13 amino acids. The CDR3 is CASRETGVSEQYF. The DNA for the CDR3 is TGTGCCAGCAGGGAAACAGGGGTAAGCGAGCAGTACTTC.

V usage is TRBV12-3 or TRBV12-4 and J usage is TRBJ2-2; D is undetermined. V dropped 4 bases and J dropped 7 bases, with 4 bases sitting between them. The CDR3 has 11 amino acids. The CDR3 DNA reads TGTGCCAGCAGTTATGGCGGGGAGCTGTTTTTT. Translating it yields CASSYGGELFF.

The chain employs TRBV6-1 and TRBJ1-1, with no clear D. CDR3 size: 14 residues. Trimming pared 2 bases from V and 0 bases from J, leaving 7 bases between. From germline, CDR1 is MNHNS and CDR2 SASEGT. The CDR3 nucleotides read TGTGCCAGCAGTGAATTGTACATGAACACTGAAGCTTTCTTT. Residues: CASSELYMNTEAFF.

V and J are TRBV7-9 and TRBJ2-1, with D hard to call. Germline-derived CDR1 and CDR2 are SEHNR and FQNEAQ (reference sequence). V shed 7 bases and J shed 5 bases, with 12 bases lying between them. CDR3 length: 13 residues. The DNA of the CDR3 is TGTGCCAGCACCTTGGGCAGTCACAATGAGCAGTTCTTC. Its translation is CASTLGSHNEQFF. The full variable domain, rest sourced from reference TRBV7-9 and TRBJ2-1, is DTGVSQNPRHKITKRGQNVTFRCDPISEHNRLYWYRQTLGQGPEFLTYFQNEAQLEKSRLLSDRFSAERPKGSFSTLEIQRTEQGDSAMYLCASTLGSHNEQFFGPGTRLTVL.

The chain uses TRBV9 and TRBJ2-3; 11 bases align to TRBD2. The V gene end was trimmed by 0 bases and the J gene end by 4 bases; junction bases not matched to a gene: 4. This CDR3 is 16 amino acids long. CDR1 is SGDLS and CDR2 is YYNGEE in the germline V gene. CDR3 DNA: TGTGCCAGCAGCGTAGGTAGCGGGGGGGGCGCAGATACGCAGTATTTT. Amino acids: CASSVGSGGGADTQYF.

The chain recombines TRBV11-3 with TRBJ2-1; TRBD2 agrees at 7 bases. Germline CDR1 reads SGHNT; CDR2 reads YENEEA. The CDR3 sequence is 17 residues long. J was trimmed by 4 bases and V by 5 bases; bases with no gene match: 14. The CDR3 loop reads CASSLGSGEGTYNEQFF. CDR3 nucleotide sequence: TGTGCCAGCAGCCTCGGGAGCGGGGAGGGGACGTACAATGAGCAGTTCTTC.

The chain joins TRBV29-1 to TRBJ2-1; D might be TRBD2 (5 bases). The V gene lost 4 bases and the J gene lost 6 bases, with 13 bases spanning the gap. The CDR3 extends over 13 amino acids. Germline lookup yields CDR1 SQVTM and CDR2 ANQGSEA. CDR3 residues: CSVVRVPGNEQFF. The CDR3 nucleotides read TGCAGCGTTGTGCGGGTCCCTGGCAATGAGCAGTTCTTC.

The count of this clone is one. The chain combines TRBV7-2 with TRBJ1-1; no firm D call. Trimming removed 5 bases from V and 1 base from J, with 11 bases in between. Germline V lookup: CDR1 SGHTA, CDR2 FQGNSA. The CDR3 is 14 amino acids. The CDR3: CASSHWTGNTEAFF. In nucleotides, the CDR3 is TGTGCCAGCAGCCATTGGACGGGGAACACTGAAGCTTTCTTT.

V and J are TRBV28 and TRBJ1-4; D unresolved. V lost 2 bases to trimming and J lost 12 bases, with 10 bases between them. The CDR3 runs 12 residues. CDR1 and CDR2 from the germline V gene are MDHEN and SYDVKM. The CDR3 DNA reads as TGTGCCAGCAGTTTAAGCCTTGCAGAACTGTTTTTT. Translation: CASSLSLAELFF.

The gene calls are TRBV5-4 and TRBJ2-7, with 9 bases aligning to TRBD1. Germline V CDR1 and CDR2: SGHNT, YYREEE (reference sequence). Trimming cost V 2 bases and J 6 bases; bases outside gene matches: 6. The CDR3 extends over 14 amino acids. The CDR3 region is CASSFRDRASEQYF. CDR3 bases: TGTGCCAGCAGCTTTAGGGACAGGGCCTCCGAGCAGTACTTC.

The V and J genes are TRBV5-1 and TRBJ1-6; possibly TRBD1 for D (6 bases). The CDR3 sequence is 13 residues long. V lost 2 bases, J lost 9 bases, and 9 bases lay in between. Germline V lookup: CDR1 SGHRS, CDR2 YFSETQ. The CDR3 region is CASSFTRGSPLHF. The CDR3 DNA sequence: TGCGCCAGCAGCTTTACCAGGGGTTCACCCCTCCACTTT.